Each of the 21 T cell receptor beta chains below was sequenced from the same sample in a study of post-analysis software for immune sequencing data. Incorporated into the TCR beta cDNA libraries were unique molecular identifiers, which served to reduce PCR and sequencing biases. MiXCR, run by TCRdb on the PCR reads, gives a single entry per CDR3 protein. This sample has over 150,000 distinct CDR3 sequences, with 35% to 40% found just once. The specimen was blood, collected after autologous hematopoietic stem cell transplantation. The receptors here all came from a girl aged 5 to 17 with multiple sclerosis.

The chain carries TRBV28 and TRBJ1-2; the D gene is possibly TRBD1 (5 bases). CDR1 and CDR2 from the germline V gene are MDHEN and SYDVKM. The CDR3 is 16 residues long. V lost 3 bases and J 5 bases, leaving 19 bases between the germline ends. CDR3 DNA: TGTGCCAGCAGTTTCCCCGCAGGGAAAAACCTATATGGCTACACCTTC. Residues: CASSFPAGKNLYGYTF.

This clonotype was picked up a small number of times. The chain employs TRBV5-6 and TRBJ2-3; D is uncertain. Germline assignment: CDR1 SGHDT and CDR2 YYEEEE. The CDR3 length is 14 residues. V was trimmed by 1 base and J by 5 bases, leaving 11 bases between them. Here the CDR3 reads CASSLQAAGDTQYF. Written as DNA, the CDR3 is TGTGCCAGCAGCTTGCAAGCAGCAGGAGATACGCAGTATTTT.

This chain joins TRBV20-1 and TRBJ2-7; D perhaps matches TRBD1 (5 bases). Germline CDR1 reads DFQATT; CDR2 reads SNEGSKA (reference sequence). The V gene lost 6 bases and the J gene lost 1 base, with 10 bases spanning the gap. The CDR3 has 12 amino acids. The CDR3 here is CSAQSGSYEQYF. For the CDR3, the DNA is TGCAGTGCCCAGTCAGGGTCCTACGAGCAGTACTTC.

V is TRBV11-2 and J is TRBJ2-7; D not resolved. The length of the CDR3 is 12 residues. V gave up 0 bases and J gave up 7 bases, with 7 bases separating them. Germline V CDR1 and CDR2: SGHAT, FQNNGV. The CDR3 sequence is CASSLDRDEQYF. CDR3 in DNA: TGTGCCAGCAGCTTAGATAGGGATGAGCAGTACTTC.

The rearrangement uses TRBV4-1 and TRBJ2-1, with 7 nucleotides matching TRBD2. Germline values: CDR1 MGHRA, CDR2 YSYEKL. The CDR3 is 16 residues long. The trim removed 3 bases at V and 5 bases at J, leaving 10 bases unmatched. The CDR3 is CASSHSERGANNEQFF. CDR3 DNA: TGCGCCAGCAGCCATTCGGAGCGGGGCGCCAACAATGAGCAGTTCTTC.

Points on this clonotype: This is likely a read error, given that the CDR3 carries no conserved phenylalanine or tryptophan at its end. J is TRBJ2-5 and V is TRBV11-2; D gene unclear. CDR1 and CDR2 (germline): SGHAT, FQNNGV. The V end lost 8 bases, the J end lost 9 bases, and 19 bases lay between the germline ends. CDR3 length: 13 amino acids. The CDR3: CASADGYSGAQYL. CDR3 nucleotides: TGTGCCAGCGCGGACGGTTATTCAGGAGCCCAGTACTTA.

V and J are TRBV7-3 and TRBJ2-7; TRBD1 aligns across 7 bases. The V gene's germline CDR1 is SGHTA and CDR2 FQGTGA. The ends lost 5 bases at V and 6 bases at J; junction bases unmatched: 13. The CDR3 runs 15 residues. Here the CDR3 reads CASSPHSGTAGEQYF. The CDR3 region has the DNA TGTGCCAGCAGCCCCCATTCTGGGACAGCAGGCGAGCAGTACTTC.

This clonotype was observed a handful of times. The CDR3 reads CASSLSGRGSGYEQYF. DNA of the CDR3: TGTGCCAGCAGTTTATCGGGAAGGGGTAGCGGATACGAGCAGTACTTC. The V gene is TRBV27, the J gene TRBJ2-7; tentatively, D is TRBD2 (6 bases). Between the trimmed V and J ends, which lost 0 bases and 4 bases, there was a span of 16 bases. Germline V CDR1 and CDR2: MNHEY, SMNVEV (reference sequence). This CDR3 is 16 amino acids long.

V usage is TRBV6-6 and J usage is TRBJ2-7, with 9 bases that match TRBD2. V dropped 7 bases and J dropped 0; count of bases not matched to a gene: 7. CDR3 length: 15 amino acids. Germline lookup yields CDR1 MNHNY and CDR2 SVGAGI (reference sequence). CDR3 DNA: TGTGCCAGCAAGGAATGGACTAGCGACTCCTACGAGCAGTACTTC. Translated: CASKEWTSDSYEQYF.

V is TRBV28 and J is TRBJ1-2; possible D gene TRBD1, 5 bases. Trimming stripped 5 bases from V and 2 bases from J, with 12 bases between. This CDR3 is 14 amino acids long. Germline lookup yields CDR1 MDHEN and CDR2 SYDVKM. CDR3 in DNA: TGTGCCAGCAGTCTGGGACGGACAAACTATGGCTACACCTTC. Translated, it gives CASSLGRTNYGYTF.

DNA of the CDR3: TGTGCCAGCCATGGCTACGGCTACACCTTC. Translation gives CASHGYGYTF. The rearrangement links TRBV9 to TRBJ1-2; D gene unclear. V dropped 7 bases and J dropped 8 bases, with 9 bases sitting between them. This CDR3 comprises 10 residues. Germline CDR1 SGDLS, CDR2 YYNGEE.

This clonotype was seen only a few times. J is TRBJ2-4 and V is TRBV20-1; 14 bases are shared with TRBD2. The DNA end lines up better with TRBJ2-7; the J call may be wrong. There are 17 residues in the CDR3. Germline V lookup: CDR1 DFQATT, CDR2 SNEGSKA (reference sequence). The CDR3 nucleotides are TGCAGTGCTAGAGATCTTGTGGGACTAGCGGGAGCGGGCGAGCAGTACTTC. Translating it yields CSARDLVGLAGAGEQYF.

This clonotype came up once. The chain employs TRBV6-5 and TRBJ2-7; 8 positions agree with TRBD1. The CDR3 spans 14 residues. V lost 5 bases, J lost 6 bases, and 9 bases stayed unmatched. Germline assignment: CDR1 MNHEY and CDR2 SVGAGI. The CDR3 sequence: CASSAQDRVGEQYF. In nucleotides, the CDR3 is TGTGCCAGCAGTGCCCAGGACAGGGTAGGCGAGCAGTACTTC.

This clonotype was seen more than once but under ten times. This chain uses TRBV13 with TRBJ1-1; D is unclear. The V end lost 5 bases, the J end lost 3 bases, and 10 bases lay between the germline ends. Germline CDR1 PRHDT, CDR2 FYEKMQ (reference sequence). This CDR3 is 13 amino acids long. The CDR3 DNA reads as TGTGCCAGCAGCACCGGGTGGGACACTGAAGCTTTCTTT. Residues: CASSTGWDTEAFF.

The chain uses TRBV9 and TRBJ2-2; a possible D gene is TRBD2 (6 bases). Per the germline V gene, CDR1 is SGDLS and CDR2 is YYNGEE. Trimming took 3 bases from V and 6 from J, leaving 15 bases between them. This CDR3 region has 15 residues. The CDR3 loop reads CASSARVPGAGELFF. The CDR3 DNA sequence: TGTGCCAGCAGCGCCAGGGTACCGGGGGCCGGGGAGCTGTTTTTT.

The V and J genes are TRBV6-1 and TRBJ2-1; 9 positions match TRBD2. Germline V lookup: CDR1 MNHNS, CDR2 SASEGT. There are 16 residues in the CDR3. Losses at the gene ends were 6 bases for V and 2 bases for J; bases not matched to a gene: 8. Here the CDR3 DNA reads TGTGCCAGCAGAACCCCCGCGGGAGGGCCCTACAATGAGCAGTTCTTC. It specifies CASRTPAGGPYNEQFF.

In its sample, this clonotype was seen a few times. The V gene is TRBV7-3, the J gene TRBJ2-3, with 7 bases identical to TRBD2. The CDR3 runs to 15 residues. V trimming: 2 bases; J trimming: 2 bases; junction bases outside the gene matches: 4. CDR1 SGHTA and CDR2 FQGTGA come from the germline V gene. The CDR3 coding sequence is TGTGCCAGCAGCTTAGGCGGGAGCCCCACAGATACGCAGTATTTT. It codes for CASSLGGSPTDTQYF.

This clonotype was detected only a few times. J is TRBJ2-4 and V is TRBV20-1; D is perhaps TRBD2 (6 bases). The J call is doubtful: the DNA matches TRBJ2-7 better. CDR3 length: 15 amino acids. CDR1 is DFQATT and CDR2 is SNEGSKA in the germline V gene (reference sequence). In DNA form, the CDR3 reads TGCAGTGCCGCCCATGGGGCGGGAAGGGTCTACGAGCAGTACTTC. It translates to CSAAHGAGRVYEQYF.

Only a few counts were recorded for this clonotype. This rearrangement joins TRBV12-3 or TRBV12-4 to TRBJ2-7; D may match TRBD1 or TRBD2 (5 bases each). CDR3 length equals 15 residues. Trimming took off 5 bases at V and 3 bases at J, with 17 bases between the two ends. CDR3 residues: CASSRSTGTVYEQYF. The CDR3 region has the DNA TGTGCCAGCAGTAGATCGACCGGGACCGTCTACGAGCAGTACTTC.

This clonotype was found a few times. This chain connects TRBV27 to TRBJ2-5, with D unresolved. The ends were cut back, 3 bases at V and 4 bases at J, with 6 bases in the middle. Per germline, CDR1 MNHEY and CDR2 SMNVEV (reference sequence). The CDR3 runs to 12 residues. The CDR3 DNA follows: TGTGCCAGCAGTTTTATCGGAGAGACCCAGTACTTC. Its protein product is CASSFIGETQYF.

CDR3 coding DNA: TGCGCCAGCAGCTCGACCGGGACCATCAACGAGCAGTACTTC. Amino acid sequence: CASSSTGTINEQYF. J is TRBJ2-7 and V is TRBV5-1; D possibly matches TRBD1 or TRBD2 (5 bases each). The CDR3 sequence is 14 residues long. Germline lookup yields CDR1 SGHRS and CDR2 YFSETQ. The ends were cut back, 3 bases at V and 5 bases at J, with 15 bases in the middle.